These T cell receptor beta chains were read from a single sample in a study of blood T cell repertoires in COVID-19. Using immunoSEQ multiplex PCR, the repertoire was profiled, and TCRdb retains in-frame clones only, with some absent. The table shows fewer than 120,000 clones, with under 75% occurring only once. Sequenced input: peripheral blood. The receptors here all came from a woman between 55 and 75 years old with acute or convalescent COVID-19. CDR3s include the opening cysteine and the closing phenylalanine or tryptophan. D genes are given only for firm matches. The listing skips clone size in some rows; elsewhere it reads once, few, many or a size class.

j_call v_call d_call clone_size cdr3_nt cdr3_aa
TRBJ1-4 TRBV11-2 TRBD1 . TGTGCCAGCAGCTTCACAGGGGGCTTAGAGGAAAAACTGTTTTTT CASSFTGGLEEKLFF
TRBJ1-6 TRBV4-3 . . TGCGCCAGCAGCCAAGGGGCGGGACTCCTTTCACCCCTCCACTTT CASSQGAGLLSPLHF
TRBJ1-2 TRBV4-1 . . TGCGCCAGCAGCCAAACGAACTTTATAGGGGAACGCTATGGCTACACCTTC CASSQTNFIGERYGYTF
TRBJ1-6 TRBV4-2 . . TGTGCCAGCAGCGAAAGCGGGGCTACTTCACCCCTCCACTTT CASSESGATSPLHF
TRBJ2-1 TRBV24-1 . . TGTGCCACCAGTGATTTGACGGGACTGAACAATGAGCAGTTCTTC CATSDLTGLNNEQFF
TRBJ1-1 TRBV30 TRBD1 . TGTGCCTGGGAACAGGGGTGGGAGGCTTTCTTT CAWEQGWEAFF
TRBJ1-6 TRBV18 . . TGTGCCAGCTCACCCCGGCGCAGGGACAATAATTCACCCCTCCACTTT CASSPRRRDNNSPLHF
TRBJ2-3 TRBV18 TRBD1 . TGTGCCAGCTGCCGCTCGGGACAGGGCACAGATACGCAGTATTTT CASCRSGQGTDTQYF
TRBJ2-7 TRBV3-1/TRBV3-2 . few TGTGCCAGCAGCAAACTCAACTACGAGCAGTACTTC CASSKLNYEQYF
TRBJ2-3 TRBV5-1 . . TGCGCCAGCAGCTTGGGCTCAGGTAGCACAGATACGCAGTATTTT CASSLGSGSTDTQYF
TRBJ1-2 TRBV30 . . TGTGCCTGGAGTCGACAAAGGAACTATGGCTACACCTTC CAWSRQRNYGYTF
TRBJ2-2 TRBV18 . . TGTGCCAGCTCAGCAATGCGATGGGACACCGAGCTGTTTTTT CASSAMRWDTELFF
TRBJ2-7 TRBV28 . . TGTGCCAGCAGTATTAACCGGGACACAGGGTACTTC CASSINRDTGYF
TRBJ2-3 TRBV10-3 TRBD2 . TGTGCCATCAGTGAGTCGACTAGCGGGGGAAGCACAGATACGCAGTATTTT CAISESTSGGSTDTQYF
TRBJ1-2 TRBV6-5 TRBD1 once TGTGCCAGCTCGAGCGGGACAGGGGGAAATAATGGCTACACCTTC CASSSGTGGNNGYTF
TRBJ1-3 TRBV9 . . TGTGCCAGCAGCCTCCGGGCCCCAGGGGACACCATATATTTT CASSLRAPGDTIYF
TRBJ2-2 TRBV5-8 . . TGTGCCAGCAGCTTGTACAGCAACACCGGGGAGCTGTTTTTT CASSLYSNTGELFF
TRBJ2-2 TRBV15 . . TGTGCCACCAGCAGAGCGCCGGGATTGACCGGGGAGCTGTTTTTT CATSRAPGLTGELFF
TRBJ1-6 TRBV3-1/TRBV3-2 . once TGTGCCAGCAGCCAAGTTGTGAGTTCACCCCTCCACTTT CASSQVVSSPLHF
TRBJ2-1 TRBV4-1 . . TGCGCCAGCAGCCCTCCAAAGCCCACGGGGAATGAGCAGTTCTTC CASSPPKPTGNEQFF
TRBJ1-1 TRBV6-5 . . TGTGCCAGCAGCGGGGGGCGGAGAGCTTTCTTT CASSGGRRAFF
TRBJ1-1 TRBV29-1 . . TGCAGCGTTGATCGGGGGAACACTGAAGCTTTCTTT CSVDRGNTEAFF
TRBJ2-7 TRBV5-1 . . TGCGCCAGCAGCTTGGTTGCGGGGTTGGTTAACGAGCAGTACTTC CASSLVAGLVNEQYF
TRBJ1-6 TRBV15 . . TGTGCCACCAGCTCCCGGGACGGGAGGAGCTCCTATAATTCACCCCTCCACTTT CATSSRDGRSSYNSPLHF
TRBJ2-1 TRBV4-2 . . TGTGCCAGCAGCCAAGACCTGACTAGTGTAAATGAGCAGTTCTTC CASSQDLTSVNEQFF
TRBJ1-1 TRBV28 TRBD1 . TGTGCCAGCATCCCGATAGGTGGACAGGGTAACACTGAAGCTTTCTTT CASIPIGGQGNTEAFF
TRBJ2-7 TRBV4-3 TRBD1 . TGCGCCAGCAGCCAAGCAGTAAGGACAGGGGGCCTCGACGAGCAGTACTTC CASSQAVRTGGLDEQYF
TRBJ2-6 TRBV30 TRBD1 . TGTGCCTGGGGGACAGGGGCTGTGGCTGGGGCCAACGTCCTGACTTTC CAWGTGAVAGANVLTF
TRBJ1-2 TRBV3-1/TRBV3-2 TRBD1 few TGTGCCAGCAGCGGAGGACAGGGGATCTGGGGCTACACCTTC CASSGGQGIWGYTF
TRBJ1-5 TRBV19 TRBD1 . TGTGCCAGTAGTTTCGCCGGGACAGGGCTCAATCAGCCCCAGCATTTT CASSFAGTGLNQPQHF
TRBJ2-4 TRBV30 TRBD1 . TGTGCCTGGAGAGGGGACAGTTTCCTAGCCAAAAACATTCAGTACTTC CAWRGDSFLAKNIQYF
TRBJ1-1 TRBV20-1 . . TGCAGTGCTAGGGTGGACTGGGAAGCTTTCTTT CSARVDWEAFF
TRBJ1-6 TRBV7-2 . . TGTGCCAGCAGCGACACAGCATATAATTCACCCCTCCACTTT CASSDTAYNSPLHF
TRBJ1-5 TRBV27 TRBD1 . TGTGCCAGCAGGAATTCCCGGACAGGGAGTCAGCCCCAGCATTTT CASRNSRTGSQPQHF
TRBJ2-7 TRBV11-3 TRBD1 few TGTGCCAGCAGCTTAGTTTATCCGAGACAGGGGTACGAGCAGTACTTC CASSLVYPRQGYEQYF
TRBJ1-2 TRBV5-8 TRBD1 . TGTGCCAGCAGTAATGGACAGGGCTATGGCTACACCTTC CASSNGQGYGYTF
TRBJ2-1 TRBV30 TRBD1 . TGTGCCTGGAGGAGAGGGGGCGATGAGCAGTTCTTC CAWRRGGDEQFF
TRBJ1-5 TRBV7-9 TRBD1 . TGTGCCAGCAGCCTTACCGGGACAGGCCTAAGCAATCAGCCCCAGCATTTT CASSLTGTGLSNQPQHF
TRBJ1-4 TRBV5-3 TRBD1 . TGTGCCAGAAGCTTGGCCTGGCAGGGGGCTAATGAAAAACTGTTTTTT CARSLAWQGANEKLFF